This T cell receptor beta chain emerged from a study of T cell responses to AZD1222 COVID-19 vaccine. About this clone: The antigen is undetermined.

Study conclusions and caveats: Most donors were white British and more were female, and clonal diversity was possibly underestimated.

Method: immunoSEQ multiplex PCR; TCRdb's copy keeps in-frame clones and lacks some. The table lists 170,000 or so clones, 87% of them singletons. This receptor was obtained from an adult in good health. This material consisted of peripheral blood, taken on day 0 of AZD1222 vaccination.

The CDR3, as DNA: TGTGCCAGCAGAGGCGGGGCAGGAGATACGCAGTATTTT. It encodes CASRGGAGDTQYF. This chain links TRBV14 with TRBJ2-3, with a possible D match to TRBD2 (6 bases). V lost 6 bases and J 5 bases, leaving 12 bases between the germline ends. Germline assignment: CDR1 SGHDN and CDR2 FVKESK. This CDR3 region has 13 residues.